This T cell receptor beta chain appears in the sequencing data of a study of T cells in Graves' hyperthyroidism and ophthalmopathy (dated by TCRdb to between 2018 and 2021). The study in broad terms: Peripheral blood samples were taken at the time of initial diagnosis, prior to any treatment. For training and testing, the 100 or so patients in the discovery cohort were randomly divided in a 7:3 ratio. Once sampling was done, hyperthyroidism patients were given methimazole at a starting dose of 30 mg daily, whereas ophthalmopathy patients were given high-dose intravenous methylprednisolone. To identify TCR V-J signatures that set the groups apart, the researchers used a discovery cohort of 100 patients, made up of about 44 with Graves' ophthalmopathy and about 60 with stable Graves' hyperthyroidism. The paper reports TCR Vbeta CDR3 sequencing of over 120 peripheral blood samples: some 41 ophthalmopathy, over 70 hyperthyroidism and about 17 progressor patients. In addition, the study compared T-cell repertoires in thyroid tissue and in blood from a handful of Graves' hyperthyroidism patients. Prospective prediction of ophthalmopathy was tested in an independent validation cohort consisting of under 20 hyperthyroidism patients and around 17 patients who later progressed to ophthalmopathy. What the research found in general, with its limitations: Sample size was not statistically predetermined, and blinding of investigators to group allocation was not performed. In validation, progression to ophthalmopathy was predicted by the model with around 71% sensitivity and 72% to 85% specificity, a median of around 6.5 months before onset. A 13 V-J signature model separated ophthalmopathy from stable hyperthyroidism, with approximately 87% sensitivity and 81% to 82% specificity in cross-validation and 80%/75% in testing. Blood samples also contained most of the expanded thyroid clonotypes (frequency above 0.001), which suggests that blood repertoires may reflect thyroid immune responses.

On this clonotype itself: Its antigen is not yet known. No base quality information exists; no much larger clone differs at one position.

A patient counted as having stable Graves' hyperthyroidism if no progression to ophthalmopathy occurred over 18 months of follow-up. Hyperthyroidism patients were aged 18 to 65 years and newly diagnosed, with disease duration of less than 2 months. Patients with uncontrolled infections, other autoimmune diseases, pregnancy or lactation were excluded. Diagnoses were established on the basis of clinical symptoms, serum thyroxine and TRAb, thyroid ultrasound, and orbital computed tomography. PBMCs were separated from around 9.1 ml of fresh peripheral blood using Ficoll-Paque density gradient centrifugation. Trizol reagent was used to extract total RNA, and RNA quality was then checked on an Agilent 2100 Bioanalyzer. There are 14 amino acids in the CDR3, from cysteine to phenylalanine inclusive. Of all the DNA, just the CDR3 is kept, 42 bases in frame from base 1. The trim is 5 bases for V and 9 bases for J, with a gap of 18 bases between the germline ends. From a lookup of the germline V gene, CDR1 and CDR2 are MDHEN and SYDVKM.

Amplification of TCR beta CDR3 regions was carried out from RNA transcripts. The TCR CDR3 was subjected to a first round of RT-PCR using the HTBI primer set and the Qiagen OneStep RT-PCR kit. Libraries were constructed in a second round of multiplex PCR, after which size selection and purification were carried out. Sequencing of the libraries was done on an Illumina HiSeq2000 using paired-end 100 bp reads. Processing in the source paper ran as follows. SOAPnuke was used to process the raw data, with reads discarded if the reads contained adapters or uncalled bases, had a mean Phred below 15, or lacked an exact constant-primer or identifier match. High-quality paired reads were merged with COPE v1.2.5, and unique nucleotide sequences were defined as clonotypes. MiTCR v1.1 was used to align the clonotypes against IMGT TRBV, TRBD and TRBJ reference segments. The analysis included only V-J combinations with a frequency above 0.0001, which together covered 98% to 99.2% of the repertoires. The TCS score was defined as F50 (clonal expansion) divided by E x V (chaos), with BLOSUM62-based TCRdist calculated between CDR3 peptides within each V-J. Welch's t-statistics and random forest reduced fewer than 600 V-J features to under 15, which were used in a naive Bayes classifier (R e1071). The public reads were reprocessed in TCRdb via fastp at Q25 and MiXCR, keeping in-frame beta chains. For every CDR3 protein sequence, its rows merge into one entry that carries the most common genes and DNA. TCRdb, rather than the study authors, made the V and J calls. The sample contains 350,000 to 450,000 distinct CDR3 sequences, about 14% of them found a single time. Approximately 10% of the sample is taken by the ten largest.

The source material was blood. The chain was built from TRBV28 and TRBJ2-3; the D gene is not confidently resolved. This sequence was found in a woman in her sixties with Graves' hyperthyroidism. In nucleotides, the sequence is TGTGCCAGCAGTCCTCTCCTTCTCGTATACACGCAGTATTTT. Its translation is CASSPLLLVYTQYF.